This entry features one T cell receptor beta chain sequence. The CDR3 covers 14 residues. The ends were cut back, 6 bases at V and 1 base at J, with 9 bases in the middle. In germline, CDR1 is LNHDA, CDR2 SQIVND (reference sequence). TCRdb's table, derived via immunoSEQ multiplex PCR, lists solely in-frame clones and lacks some. The sample includes approximately 300,000 clones, around 84% of them seen just once. The data were obtained in a study of Ad26.COV2.S vaccination and SARS-CoV-2 variants. Study as a whole: The COV1001 Ad26.COV2.S trial arm included the donor.

Treatment noted: 19 received Ad26.COV2.S at low or high dose, single or two shots; several received placebo; per-sample allocation not given. Day 63 after the first injection of vaccine or placebo was the sampling time. This specimen consisted of peripheral blood, obtained in a trial of Ad26.COV2.S vaccine versus placebo. The sequence was collected from a person aged 18-65 years who received the Ad26.COV2.S COVID-19 vaccine or a placebo. The chain links TRBV19 to TRBJ1-4; D uncertain. CDR3 residues: CASRGSRTNEKLFF. In DNA, the CDR3 is TGTGCCAGTAGGGGAAGTAGAACTAATGAAAAACTGTTTTTT.